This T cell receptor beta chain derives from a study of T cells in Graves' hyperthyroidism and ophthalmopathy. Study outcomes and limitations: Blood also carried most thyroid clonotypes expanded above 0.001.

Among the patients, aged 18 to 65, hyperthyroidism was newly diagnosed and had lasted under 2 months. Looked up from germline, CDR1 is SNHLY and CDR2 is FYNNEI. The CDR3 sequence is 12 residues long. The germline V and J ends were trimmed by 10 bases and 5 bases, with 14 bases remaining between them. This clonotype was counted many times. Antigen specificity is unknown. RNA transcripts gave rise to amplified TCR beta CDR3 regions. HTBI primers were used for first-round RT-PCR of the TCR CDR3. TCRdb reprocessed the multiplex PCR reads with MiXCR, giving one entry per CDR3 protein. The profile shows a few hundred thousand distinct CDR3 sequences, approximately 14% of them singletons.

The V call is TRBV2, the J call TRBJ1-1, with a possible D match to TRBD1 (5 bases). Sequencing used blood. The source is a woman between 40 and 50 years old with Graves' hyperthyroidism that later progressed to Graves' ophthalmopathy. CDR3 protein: CANTQERTEAFF. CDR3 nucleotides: TGTGCCAACACACAGGAGAGGACTGAAGCTTTCTTT.